This T cell receptor beta chain was observed in a study of technical replicates of blood from a few donors. This CDR3 is 15 amino acids long. The germline V gene encodes CDR1 SGDLS and CDR2 YYNGEE. The V and J ends lost 0 bases and 3 bases, in that order; junction bases with no gene match: 2. TCRdb keeps only in-frame clones here, not all; method: immunoSEQ multiplex PCR. The data contain about 82,000 clones, around 96% of them singletons. The sequencing input was T cells isolated from PBMCs. J is TRBJ2-2 and V is TRBV9; 7 bases align to TRBD1. The receptor was isolated from a human donor in good health. The CDR3 bases are TGTGCCAGCAGCGTAGTCACAGGGGACACCGGGGAGCTGTTTTTT. It translates to CASSVVTGDTGELFF. The complete variable domain, with remaining parts taken from reference TRBV9 and TRBJ2-2, reads DSGVTQTPKHLITATGQRVTLRCSPRSGDLSVYWYQQSLDQGLQFLIQYYNGEERAKGNILERFSAQQFPDLHSELNLSSLELGDSALYFCASSVVTGDTGELFFGEGSRLTVL.